The clone carrying this T cell receptor beta chain was recorded a few times. V dropped 3 bases and J dropped 5; count of bases not matched to a gene: 7. The CDR3 spans 16 residues. Looked up from germline, CDR1 is SGHDN and CDR2 is FVKESK. The entry originates in a study of tumor-infiltrating lymphocytes in primary liver carcinoma. About the research overall: Both sexes were represented among patients, who were 30 to 69 years old. Tumor lesions were T1-T3 N0M0 and spanned about 4.2 to 10 cm.

Constant-region priming of about 0.5 ug total RNA yielded TCR beta cDNA. Three nested multiplex PCR rounds of slightly modified ARM-PCR generated TCR beta libraries. The two initial PCR rounds, ten to eleven cycles each, used TRBV1-TRBV30 forward and C-beta reverse primers. A single record per CDR3 protein comes from TCRdb applying MiXCR to the multiplex PCR reads. The repertoire holds 180,000 or so distinct CDR3 sequences, with 50% to 75% as singletons. Germline DNA was also extracted, while the blood RNA originated from unsorted whole blood. Donors were untreated and chronically infected with HBV. Peripheral blood, roughly 4 milliliters, was collected prior to surgery.

This receptor was taken from a man between 40 and 49 years old with primary liver carcinoma and hepatitis B virus infection. Sequencing input: peripheral blood. This rearrangement joins TRBV14 to TRBJ2-1; 10 bases match TRBD2. The chain's CDR3 is CASSQGSGRGHNEQFF. The CDR3 nucleotides are TGTGCCAGCAGCCAGGGGAGCGGGAGGGGCCACAATGAGCAGTTCTTC.